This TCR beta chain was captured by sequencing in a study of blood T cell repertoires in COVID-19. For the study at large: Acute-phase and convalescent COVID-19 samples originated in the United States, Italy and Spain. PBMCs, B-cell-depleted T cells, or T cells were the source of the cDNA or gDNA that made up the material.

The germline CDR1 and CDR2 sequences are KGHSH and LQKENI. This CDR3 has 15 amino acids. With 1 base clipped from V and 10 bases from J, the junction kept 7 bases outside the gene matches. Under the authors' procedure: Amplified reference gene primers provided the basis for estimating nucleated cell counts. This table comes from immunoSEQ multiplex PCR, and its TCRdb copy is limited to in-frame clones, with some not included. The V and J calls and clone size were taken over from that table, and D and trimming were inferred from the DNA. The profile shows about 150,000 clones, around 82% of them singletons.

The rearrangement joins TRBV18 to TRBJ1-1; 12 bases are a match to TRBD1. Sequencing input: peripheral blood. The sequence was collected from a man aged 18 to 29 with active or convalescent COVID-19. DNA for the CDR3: TGTGCCAGCTCACCACAGGGACAGGGGGCCGTGGTAGCTTTCTTT. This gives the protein CASSPQGQGAVVAFF.